Listed here are 5 T cell receptor beta chains from one sample, sequenced in a study of blood T cell repertoires in COVID-19. Sequencing used immunoSEQ multiplex PCR; TCRdb keeps in-frame clones, though not all of them. The sample comprises some 200,000 clones, about four fifths of which are singletons, and about an eighth rests with the top ten. Sequencing was carried out using peripheral blood. Receptors were obtained from a woman aged 40 to 50 with acute or convalescent COVID-19.

The rearrangement links TRBV3-1 (or the pseudogene TRBV3-2) to TRBJ2-5; weak D call: TRBD1 (7 bases). The V gene's germline CDR1 is LGHDT and CDR2 YNNKEL (reference sequence). CDR3 length equals 16 residues. V was shortened by 5 bases and J by 2 bases, with 18 bases between the two germline ends. The CDR3 coding sequence is TGTGCCAGCAGCTCTCGACGCGGGACAGCACAAGAGACCCAGTACTTC. Amino acids: CASSSRRGTAQETQYF.

The chain is built from TRBV19 and TRBJ1-2; D may be TRBD1 (5 bases). The V end lost 6 bases, the J end lost 4 bases, and 15 bases lay between the germline ends. Germline V lookup: CDR1 LNHDA, CDR2 SQIVND (reference sequence). The CDR3 runs to 14 residues. The CDR3: CASSSPGLIYGYTF. CDR3 nucleotides: TGTGCCAGTAGCTCCCCGGGACTGATCTATGGCTACACCTTC.

CDR3 region: CASDFPGQPLPGYTF. The CDR3 nucleotides are TGTGCTAGTGATTTTCCGGGACAACCCCTCCCGGGCTACACCTTC. The chain has TRBV12-5 and TRBJ1-2; TRBD1 is a possible D gene (6 bases). The CDR3 extends over 15 amino acids. The V and J ends lost 7 bases and 8 bases respectively, with 23 bases between them. CDR1 and CDR2 (germline): LGHNT, FRNRAP.

V and J are TRBV11-3 and TRBJ2-3; D is ambiguous. The CDR3 has 16 residues. Trimming stripped 1 base from V and 3 bases from J, with 14 bases between. Germline V lookup: CDR1 SGHNT, CDR2 YENEEA. CDR3 residues: CASSLGLSEDTDTQYF. As DNA, the CDR3 is TGTGCCAGCAGCTTAGGTCTGAGCGAGGATACAGATACGCAGTATTTT.

The chain has TRBV7-8 and TRBJ1-6; 8 bases map to TRBD1. Trimming at V came to 5 bases and at J to 11 bases, leaving 11 bases not matched to a gene. This CDR3 has 15 amino acids. From germline, CDR1 is SGHVS and CDR2 FQNEAQ. CDR3 in amino acids: CASSQNDRGLTPLHF. CDR3 in DNA: TGTGCCAGCAGCCAAAACGACAGGGGTCTGACACCCCTCCACTTT.